The entry below gives a single T cell receptor (beta chain) sequence along with its context. Antigen: not known. Repertoires were generated with immunoSEQ multiplex PCR, while TCRdb's copy carries only in-frame clones and drops some. The table includes roughly 41,000 clones, approximately 87% detected once. These data come from a study of lymphopenia after photon versus proton radiotherapy. General study findings and limits: Relative stability marked proton patients; photon patients lost diversity and naive cells. Survival link was tested only in deceased patients; proton benefit remains a possibility.

This clonotype was obtained from a man aged 50-59 years with gastric cancer. The source was peripheral blood, collected from a patient treated with photon-based radiotherapy.

DNA for the CDR3: TGTGCCTGGAGGCGAGGATGGTGGGAGCAGTACTTC. The encoded protein is CAWRRGWWEQYF. This rearrangement joins TRBV30 to TRBJ2-7; D gene unclear. Germline V gene data show CDR1 as GTSNPN and CDR2 as SVGIG (reference sequence). V lost 3 bases, J lost 7 bases, and 13 bases lay in between. The CDR3 covers 12 residues.